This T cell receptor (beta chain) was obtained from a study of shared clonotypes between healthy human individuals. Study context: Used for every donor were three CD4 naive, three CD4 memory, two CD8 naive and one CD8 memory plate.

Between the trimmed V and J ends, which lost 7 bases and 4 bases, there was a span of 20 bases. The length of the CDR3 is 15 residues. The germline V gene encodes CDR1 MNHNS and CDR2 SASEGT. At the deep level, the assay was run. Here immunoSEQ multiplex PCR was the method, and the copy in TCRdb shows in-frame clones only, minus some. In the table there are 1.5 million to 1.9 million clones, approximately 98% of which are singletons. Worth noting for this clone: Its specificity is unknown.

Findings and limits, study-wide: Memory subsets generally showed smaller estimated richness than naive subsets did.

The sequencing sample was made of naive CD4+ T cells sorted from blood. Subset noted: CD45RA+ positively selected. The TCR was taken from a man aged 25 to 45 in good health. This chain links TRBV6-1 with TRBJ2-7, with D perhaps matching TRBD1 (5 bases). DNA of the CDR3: TGTGCCAGCACCCTTTGGACATCAGACGCATACGAGCAGTACTTC. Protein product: CASTLWTSDAYEQYF.